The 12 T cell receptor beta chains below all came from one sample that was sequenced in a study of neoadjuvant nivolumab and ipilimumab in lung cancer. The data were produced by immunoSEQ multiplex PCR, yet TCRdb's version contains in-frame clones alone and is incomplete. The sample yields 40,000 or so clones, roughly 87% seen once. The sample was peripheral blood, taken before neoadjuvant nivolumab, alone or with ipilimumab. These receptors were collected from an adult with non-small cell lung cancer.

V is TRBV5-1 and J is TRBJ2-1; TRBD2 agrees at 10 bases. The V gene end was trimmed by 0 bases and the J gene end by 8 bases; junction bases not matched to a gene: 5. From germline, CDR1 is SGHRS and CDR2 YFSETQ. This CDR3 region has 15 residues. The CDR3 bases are TGCGCCAGCAGCTTGGGTTCTAGCGGGAGCTATGAGCAGTTCTTC. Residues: CASSLGSSGSYEQFF.

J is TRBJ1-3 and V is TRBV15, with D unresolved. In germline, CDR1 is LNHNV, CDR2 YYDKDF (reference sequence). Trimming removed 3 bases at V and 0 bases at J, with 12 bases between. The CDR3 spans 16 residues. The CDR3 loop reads CATSSLGRYSGNTIYF. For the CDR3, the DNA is TGTGCCACCAGCAGTCTCGGACGGTACTCTGGAAACACCATATATTTT.

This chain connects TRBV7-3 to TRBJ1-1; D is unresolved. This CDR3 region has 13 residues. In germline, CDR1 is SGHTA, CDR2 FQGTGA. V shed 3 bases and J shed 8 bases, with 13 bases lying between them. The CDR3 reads CASSFAGSPEAFF. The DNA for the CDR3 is TGTGCCAGCAGCTTCGCGGGGTCACCGGAAGCTTTCTTT.

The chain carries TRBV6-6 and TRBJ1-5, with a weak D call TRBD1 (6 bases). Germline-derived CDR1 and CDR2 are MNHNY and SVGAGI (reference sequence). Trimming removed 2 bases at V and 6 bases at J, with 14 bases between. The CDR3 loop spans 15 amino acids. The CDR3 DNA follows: TGTGCCAGCAGTTACCGGCAGGGGCCCCCTCAGCCCCAGCATTTT. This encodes CASSYRQGPPQPQHF.

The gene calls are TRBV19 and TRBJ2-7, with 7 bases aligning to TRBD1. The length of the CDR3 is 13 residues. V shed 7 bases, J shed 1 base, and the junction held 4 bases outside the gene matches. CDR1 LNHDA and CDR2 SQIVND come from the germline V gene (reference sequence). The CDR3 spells CASKSDRSYEQYF. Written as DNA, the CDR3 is TGTGCCAGTAAGTCGGACAGGTCCTACGAGCAGTACTTC.

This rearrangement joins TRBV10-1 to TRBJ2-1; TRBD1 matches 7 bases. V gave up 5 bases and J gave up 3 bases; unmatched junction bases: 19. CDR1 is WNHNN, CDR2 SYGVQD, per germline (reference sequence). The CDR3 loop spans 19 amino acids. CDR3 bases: TGCGCCAGCAGTTCCCCCCTGCCTGACCGGGACAGACTCTACAATGAGCAGTTCTTC. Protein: CASSSPLPDRDRLYNEQFF.

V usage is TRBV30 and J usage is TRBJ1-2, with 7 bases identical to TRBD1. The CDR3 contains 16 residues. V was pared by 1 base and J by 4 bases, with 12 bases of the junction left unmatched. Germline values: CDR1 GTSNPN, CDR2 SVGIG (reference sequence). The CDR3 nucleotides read TGTGCCTGGAGTGCTCGAGGGAGACAGGGCTCCTATGGCTACACCTTC. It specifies CAWSARGRQGSYGYTF.

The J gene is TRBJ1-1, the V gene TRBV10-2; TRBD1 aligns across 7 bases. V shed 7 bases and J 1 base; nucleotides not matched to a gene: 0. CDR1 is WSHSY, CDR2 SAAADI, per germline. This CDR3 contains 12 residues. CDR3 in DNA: TGCGCCAGCACAGGGGGGAACACTGAAGCTTTCTTT. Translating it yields CASTGGNTEAFF.

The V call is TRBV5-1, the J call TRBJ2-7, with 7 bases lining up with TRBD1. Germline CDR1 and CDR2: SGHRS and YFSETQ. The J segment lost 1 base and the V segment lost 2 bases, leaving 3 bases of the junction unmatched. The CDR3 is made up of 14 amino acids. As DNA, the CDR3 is TGCGCCAGCAGCTTAGCAGGGGGATCCTACGAGCAGTACTTC. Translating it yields CASSLAGGSYEQYF.

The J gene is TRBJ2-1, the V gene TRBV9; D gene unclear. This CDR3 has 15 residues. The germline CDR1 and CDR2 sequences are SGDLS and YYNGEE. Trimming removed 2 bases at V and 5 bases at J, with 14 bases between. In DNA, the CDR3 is TGTGCCAGCAGCGTGTTGGTTGCCGAACACAATGAGCAGTTCTTC. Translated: CASSVLVAEHNEQFF.

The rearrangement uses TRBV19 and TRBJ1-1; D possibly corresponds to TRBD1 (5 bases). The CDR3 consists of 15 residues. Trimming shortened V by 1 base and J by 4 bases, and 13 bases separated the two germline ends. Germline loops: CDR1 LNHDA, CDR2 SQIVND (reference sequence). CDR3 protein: CASSIVSGGGTEAFF. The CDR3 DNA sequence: TGTGCCAGTAGTATAGTGAGTGGTGGGGGCACTGAAGCTTTCTTT.

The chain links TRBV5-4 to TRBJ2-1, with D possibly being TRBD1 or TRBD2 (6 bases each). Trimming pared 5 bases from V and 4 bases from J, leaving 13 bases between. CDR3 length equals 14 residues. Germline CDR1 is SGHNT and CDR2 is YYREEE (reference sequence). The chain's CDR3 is CASSRGTNYNEQFF. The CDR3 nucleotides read TGTGCCAGCAGTCGCGGGACAAATTACAATGAGCAGTTCTTC. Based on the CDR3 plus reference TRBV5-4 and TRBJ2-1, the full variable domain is ETGVTQSPTHLIKTRGQQVTLRCSSQSGHNTVSWYQQALGQGPQFIFQYYREEENGRGNFPPRFSGLQFPNYSSELNVNALELDDSALYLCASSRGTNYNEQFFGPGTRLTVL.